The sample holds many counts of the clone carrying this TCR beta chain. Antigen specificity is unknown. Constant-region reverse primers amplified full-length variable regions, followed by semi-nested Nested Universal Primer A PCR. TCRdb used MiXCR to reprocess the 5' RACE reads, holding one entry per CDR3 protein. The sample lists some 54,000 distinct CDR3 sequences; over 15% were seen once. Points from the study as a whole: Tumor Treg TCRs overlapped most with tumor naive CD4+ cells.

The CDR3 spans 15 residues. From germline, CDR1 is SQVTM and CDR2 ANQGSEA. V was pared by 0 bases and J by 1 base, with 12 bases between. Purified naive CD4+ T cells were depleted of CD25+ Tregs. The receptor was derived from a female donor with breast cancer. This rearrangement joins TRBV29-1 to TRBJ1-1; the D gene is possibly TRBD1 (6 bases). Sequenced input: naive CD4+ T cells sorted from blood. Sample subset: naive CD4+ T cells, CD4+CD45RA+CD25-. The CDR3 DNA reads as TGCAGCGTTGAAGACAGGGGAGTTGGGAACACTGAAGCTTTCTTT. It encodes CSVEDRGVGNTEAFF.